This entry features one T cell receptor beta chain sequence. Its antigen is unidentified. The data were produced by immunoSEQ multiplex PCR, yet TCRdb's version contains in-frame clones alone and is incomplete. The table records 80,000 or so clones, about 90% of them present only once. The CDR3 has 15 residues. CDR1 and CDR2 from the germline V gene are SGHAT and FQNNGV. V dropped 4 bases and J dropped 7 bases, with 16 bases sitting between them. This sample was included in a study of T cell responses to AZD1222 COVID-19 vaccine. Study-level background: The study pooled second doses at about 4 or about 12 weeks.

Findings and caveats of the study: Repertoires in all cases were sampled only once the peak T cell response had passed. Rises in breadth and depth of Spike-specific TCRs came after two AZD1222 doses.

The source was peripheral blood, collected on day 0 of AZD1222 vaccination. V usage is TRBV11-2 and J usage is TRBJ1-4; perhaps TRBD1 as D (6 bases). The receptor was derived from an adult in good health. CDR3 bases: TGTGCCAGCAGCTCTTACAGGGAGGTTGTTGAAAAACTGTTTTTT. It encodes CASSSYREVVEKLFF.